This entry lists 12 T cell receptor beta chains sequenced from one sample in a study of CD8 T cells in ankylosing spondylitis. TCRdb used MiXCR to reprocess the 5' RACE reads, holding one entry per CDR3 protein. The data contain fewer than 25,000 distinct CDR3 sequences, 10% to 15% of them singletons. Sequenced: blood. Receptors were obtained from a male donor with ankylosing spondylitis or in good health (not recorded which).

A few counts support this clonotype. CDR3 in amino acids: CSVEESGGKDNEQFF. CDR3 coding DNA: TGCAGCGTTGAAGAGTCAGGGGGCAAGGACAATGAGCAGTTCTTC. The rearrangement links TRBV29-1 to TRBJ2-1; 8 bases agree with TRBD1. The CDR3 has 15 amino acids. J lost 5 bases, V lost 0 bases, and 6 bases had no gene match. Per the germline V gene, CDR1 is SQVTM and CDR2 is ANQGSEA.

The genes are TRBV29-1 and TRBJ2-1; D is perhaps TRBD1 (6 bases). The CDR3 has 13 residues. The germline V gene has CDR1 SQVTM and CDR2 ANQGSEA. The V and J ends lost 5 bases and 4 bases respectively, with 12 bases between them. The CDR3 DNA sequence: TGCAGCGTTTTACAGGGTGGTTACAATGAGCAGTTCTTC. As protein: CSVLQGGYNEQFF.

This clonotype was found many times. V and J are TRBV20-1 and TRBJ2-4; the match to TRBD1 covers 7 bases. J lost 7 bases, V lost 2 bases, and 8 bases had no gene match. CDR3 size: 14 residues. The germline CDR1 and CDR2 sequences are DFQATT and SNEGSKA (reference sequence). CDR3 sequence reads: CSARPPGQRNIQYF. Written as DNA, the CDR3 is TGCAGTGCTAGACCACCGGGACAGCGGAACATTCAGTACTTC.

The rearrangement uses TRBV6-1 and TRBJ1-2; 8 nucleotides match TRBD1. The CDR3 has 15 residues. V lost 6 bases to trimming and J lost 3 bases; unmatched junction nucleotides: 9. Germline lookup yields CDR1 MNHNS and CDR2 SASEGT. CDR3: CASSRNLQGDYGYTF. In nucleotides, the CDR3 is TGTGCCAGCAGCCGGAACTTACAGGGGGACTATGGCTACACCTTC.

This clonotype was observed many times. The V and J genes are TRBV5-1 and TRBJ2-7; 8 bases map to TRBD1. Germline loops: CDR1 SGHRS, CDR2 YFSETQ. V gave up 4 bases and J gave up 3 bases; unmatched junction bases: 3. The CDR3 covers 13 residues. This CDR3 reads CASSPTGGYEQYV. DNA for the CDR3: TGCGCCAGCAGCCCCACAGGGGGCTACGAGCAGTACGTC.

This clonotype was recorded a few times. The CDR3, as DNA: TGCGCCAGCAGCTTGGAACCCCTCCCGGATACGCAGTATTTT. It translates to CASSLEPLPDTQYF. This chain joins TRBV5-1 and TRBJ2-3; no clear D gene. The V end lost 0 bases, the J end lost 6 bases, and 11 bases lay between the germline ends. Germline loops: CDR1 SGHRS, CDR2 YFSETQ. The CDR3 totals 14 residues.

This clonotype was detected many times. The chain combines TRBV30 with TRBJ2-1, with D perhaps matching TRBD1 (5 bases). Germline V lookup: CDR1 GTSNPN, CDR2 SVGIG (reference sequence). The CDR3 runs 13 residues. Trimming took off 3 bases at V and 7 bases at J, with 13 bases between the two ends. In DNA, the CDR3 is TGTGCCTGGAGCCTATGGGGCACAAATGAGCAGTTCTTC. It specifies CAWSLWGTNEQFF.

This clonotype was seen repeatedly, ten times or more. The V call is TRBV6-6, the J call TRBJ2-1; D not resolved. CDR1 MNHNY and CDR2 SVGAGI come from the germline V gene (reference sequence). Trimming removed 2 bases at V and 5 bases at J, with 4 bases between. The CDR3 has 12 amino acids. The CDR3 DNA reads as TGTGCCAGCAGTTACCCAAACAATGAGCAGTTCTTC. It specifies CASSYPNNEQFF.

This clonotype occurred a few times. V gene TRBV7-3 combines with J gene TRBJ2-1, with TRBD1 as a possible D gene (6 bases). V was shortened by 3 bases and J by 7 bases, with 7 bases between the two germline ends. The CDR3 is 12 amino acids. Germline-derived CDR1 and CDR2 are SGHTA and FQGTGA. The CDR3 DNA reads as TGTGCCAGCAGCTTGCAGGGGAATGAGCAGTTCTTC. This codes for CASSLQGNEQFF.

This chain links TRBV24-1 with TRBJ2-2; D gene uncertain. Trimming shortened V by 9 bases and J by 3 bases, and 4 bases separated the two germline ends. The CDR3 length is 11 residues. In germline, CDR1 is KGHDR, CDR2 SFDVKD. CDR3 bases: TGTGCCACCTGGTACACCGGGGAGCTGTTTTTT. This sequence encodes CATWYTGELFF.

This clonotype was detected a few times. The genes are TRBV24-1 and TRBJ2-1; TRBD1 might be the D (5 bases). The CDR3 length is 13 residues. Trimming took 1 base from V and 12 from J, leaving 12 bases between them. Germline loops: CDR1 KGHDR, CDR2 SFDVKD. The chain's CDR3 is CATSDFGADGQFF. The CDR3 DNA reads as TGTGCCACCAGTGATTTTGGGGCGGATGGGCAGTTCTTC.

This clonotype showed up many times. The V call is TRBV3-1, the J call TRBJ2-2; D is uncertain. The CDR3 is 13 residues long. Germline lookup yields CDR1 LGHDT and CDR2 YNNKEL (reference sequence). Deletions cut 0 bases from V and 6 bases from J, with 5 bases between. CDR3 loop: CASSQDRAGELFF. CDR3 DNA: TGTGCCAGCAGCCAAGACCGCGCCGGGGAGCTGTTTTTT.